These T cell receptor beta chains were read from a single sample in a study of blood T cell repertoires in COVID-19. Assay used: immunoSEQ multiplex PCR; TCRdb lists only in-frame clones, some missing. Among 300,000 to 350,000 clones listed, approximately 89% were seen once. Sequencing used PBMCs or T cells enriched from blood (not recorded which). The source of these receptors is a man aged 25 to 40 who had recovered from COVID-19. CDR3s include the opening cysteine and the closing phenylalanine or tryptophan. A D gene is named only where the DNA matches it firmly. Size tells how often a clone was seen (once, few, many) or the class of an expanded clone, and some rows leave it out.

V gene: TRBV12-3/TRBV12-4; clone size: NA; CDR3 length: 13; D gene: TRBD1; J gene: TRBJ2-7; CDR3 protein: CASSWQGAYEQYF; CDR3 DNA: TGTGCCAGCAGTTGGCAGGGGGCCTACGAGCAGTACTTC
V gene: TRBV4-1; clone size: NA; CDR3 length: 15; D gene: TRBD1; J gene: TRBJ1-2; CDR3 protein: CASSHLGQGTYGYTF; CDR3 DNA: TGCGCCAGCAGCCACCTGGGACAGGGGACCTATGGCTACACCTTC
V gene: TRBV6-5; clone size: NA; CDR3 length: 14; D gene: TRBD1; J gene: TRBJ1-3; CDR3 protein: CASSDGQAGNTIYF; CDR3 DNA: TGTGCCAGCAGCGACGGACAGGCTGGAAACACCATATATTTT
V gene: TRBV28; clone size: NA; CDR3 length: 15; D gene: TRBD2; J gene: TRBJ2-5; CDR3 protein: CASSTPTGLQETQYF; CDR3 DNA: TGTGCCAGCAGTACCCCAACGGGACTACAAGAGACCCAGTACTTC
V gene: TRBV29-1; clone size: NA; CDR3 length: 13; D gene: NA; J gene: TRBJ1-5; CDR3 protein: CSVGDWDNQPQHF; CDR3 DNA: TGCAGCGTTGGGGACTGGGACAATCAGCCCCAGCATTTT
V gene: TRBV7-9; clone size: NA; CDR3 length: 15; D gene: NA; J gene: TRBJ2-5; CDR3 protein: CASSLGGAGRETQYF; CDR3 DNA: TGTGCCAGCAGCTTAGGTGGTGCGGGGAGGGAGACCCAGTACTTC
V gene: TRBV5-4; clone size: NA; CDR3 length: 15; D gene: NA; J gene: TRBJ2-5; CDR3 protein: CASSQKAGFQETQYF; CDR3 DNA: TGTGCCAGCAGCCAAAAGGCGGGGTTCCAAGAGACCCAGTACTTC
V gene: TRBV7-3; clone size: NA; CDR3 length: 13; D gene: NA; J gene: TRBJ1-2; CDR3 protein: CASSPDRNYGYTF; CDR3 DNA: TGTGCCAGCAGCCCCGACAGAAACTATGGCTACACCTTC
V gene: TRBV19; clone size: once; CDR3 length: 13; D gene: NA; J gene: TRBJ2-7; CDR3 protein: CASSMGSTYEQYF; CDR3 DNA: TGTGCCAGTAGTATGGGCAGCACCTACGAGCAGTACTTC
V gene: TRBV12-3/TRBV12-4; clone size: NA; CDR3 length: 13; D gene: TRBD1; J gene: TRBJ2-1; CDR3 protein: CASSAPGGSEQFF; CDR3 DNA: TGTGCCAGCAGTGCCCCAGGGGGCAGTGAGCAGTTCTTC
V gene: TRBV6-2/TRBV6-3; clone size: NA; CDR3 length: 15; D gene: TRBD1; J gene: TRBJ1-3; CDR3 protein: CASSSWTGLGNTIYF; CDR3 DNA: TGTGCCAGCAGTTCTTGGACAGGGCTTGGAAACACCATATATTTT
V gene: TRBV7-9; clone size: once; CDR3 length: 12; D gene: NA; J gene: TRBJ2-3; CDR3 protein: CASSHAGTAVYF; CDR3 DNA: TGTGCCAGCAGCCACGCGGGGACGGCGGTGTATTTT
V gene: TRBV2; clone size: NA; CDR3 length: 16; D gene: NA; J gene: TRBJ2-4; CDR3 protein: CASSELVRVAKNIQYF; CDR3 DNA: TGTGCCAGCAGTGAATTGGTCAGGGTCGCCAAAAACATTCAGTACTTC
V gene: TRBV19; clone size: NA; CDR3 length: 12; D gene: NA; J gene: TRBJ1-5; CDR3 protein: CASSIKYRPQHF; CDR3 DNA: TGTGCCAGTAGTATAAAATATCGGCCCCAGCATTTT
V gene: TRBV11-2; clone size: NA; CDR3 length: 17; D gene: TRBD2; J gene: TRBJ2-5; CDR3 protein: CASSRSPSGGLGETQYF; CDR3 DNA: TGTGCCAGCAGCCGCAGCCCTAGCGGGGGTTTGGGAGAGACCCAGTACTTC
V gene: TRBV25-1; clone size: NA; CDR3 length: 16; D gene: NA; J gene: TRBJ2-7; CDR3 protein: CASSPPIWQGHHEQYF; CDR3 DNA: TGTGCCAGCAGTCCACCTATTTGGCAGGGGCATCACGAGCAGTACTTC
V gene: TRBV11-3; clone size: NA; CDR3 length: 14; D gene: NA; J gene: TRBJ2-2; CDR3 protein: CASSLVYSSGELFF; CDR3 DNA: TGTGCCAGCAGCTTAGTTTACAGCTCCGGGGAGCTGTTTTTT
V gene: TRBV9; clone size: NA; CDR3 length: 15; D gene: TRBD2; J gene: TRBJ2-7; CDR3 protein: CASSAGLADAIEQYF; CDR3 DNA: TGTGCCAGCAGCGCCGGACTAGCGGATGCTATCGAGCAGTACTTC
V gene: TRBV3-1/TRBV3-2; clone size: NA; CDR3 length: 15; D gene: TRBD1; J gene: TRBJ2-7; CDR3 protein: CASSLKTGGWYEQYF; CDR3 DNA: TGTGCCAGCAGCCTTAAGACAGGGGGCTGGTACGAGCAGTACTTC
V gene: TRBV28; clone size: NA; CDR3 length: 15; D gene: NA; J gene: TRBJ1-6; CDR3 protein: CASSLGTPVSLPLHF; CDR3 DNA: TGTGCCAGCAGTTTAGGGACACCTGTTAGTTTACCCCTCCACTTT
V gene: TRBV7-3; clone size: few; CDR3 length: 16; D gene: TRBD1; J gene: TRBJ1-1; CDR3 protein: CASSLRRQGGNTEAFF; CDR3 DNA: TGTGCCAGCAGCTTAAGGCGACAGGGAGGGAACACTGAAGCTTTCTTT
V gene: TRBV5-1; clone size: NA; CDR3 length: 14; D gene: TRBD1; J gene: TRBJ2-3; CDR3 protein: CASSLGGSADTQYF; CDR3 DNA: TGCGCCAGCAGCTTAGGGGGCTCTGCAGATACGCAGTATTTT
V gene: TRBV5-6; clone size: NA; CDR3 length: 14; D gene: NA; J gene: TRBJ1-2; CDR3 protein: CASSAPTGFGGYTF; CDR3 DNA: TGTGCCAGCAGCGCACCGACAGGTTTCGGAGGCTACACCTTC
V gene: TRBV30; clone size: NA; CDR3 length: 15; D gene: NA; J gene: TRBJ2-5; CDR3 protein: CAWSVPEHHQETQYF; CDR3 DNA: TGTGCCTGGAGTGTACCTGAACACCACCAAGAGACCCAGTACTTC
V gene: TRBV3-1/TRBV3-2; clone size: NA; CDR3 length: 14; D gene: NA; J gene: TRBJ1-5; CDR3 protein: CASSPGQLPRPQHF; CDR3 DNA: TGTGCCAGCAGCCCGGGACAATTACCTAGGCCCCAGCATTTT
V gene: TRBV5-6; clone size: once; CDR3 length: 17; D gene: NA; J gene: TRBJ2-7; CDR3 protein: CASSLLGERDIYYEQYF; CDR3 DNA: TGTGCCAGCAGCTTGTTAGGGGAAAGGGATATCTACTACGAGCAGTACTTC
V gene: TRBV9; clone size: NA; CDR3 length: 14; D gene: NA; J gene: TRBJ1-1; CDR3 protein: CASSVEGGTTEAFF; CDR3 DNA: TGTGCCAGCAGCGTAGAGGGAGGGACGACTGAAGCTTTCTTT
V gene: TRBV7-2; clone size: few; CDR3 length: 11; D gene: NA; J gene: TRBJ2-5; CDR3 protein: CASSAKETQYF; CDR3 DNA: TGTGCCAGCAGCGCTAAAGAGACCCAGTACTTC
V gene: TRBV2; clone size: NA; CDR3 length: 13; D gene: NA; J gene: TRBJ1-5; CDR3 protein: CASSGGRDQPQHF; CDR3 DNA: TGTGCCAGCAGTGGAGGGAGGGATCAGCCCCAGCATTTT
V gene: TRBV6-5; clone size: NA; CDR3 length: 15; D gene: TRBD2; J gene: TRBJ2-3; CDR3 protein: CASSLAGVITDTQYF; CDR3 DNA: TGTGCCAGCAGTCTAGCGGGGGTTATCACAGATACGCAGTATTTT
V gene: TRBV29-1; clone size: NA; CDR3 length: 13; D gene: NA; J gene: TRBJ2-7; CDR3 protein: CSVYDSSPYEQYF; CDR3 DNA: TGCAGCGTCTACGACAGTTCACCCTACGAGCAGTACTTC
V gene: TRBV2; clone size: NA; CDR3 length: 19; D gene: TRBD1; J gene: TRBJ1-1; CDR3 protein: CASSEARRGPGYRYTEAFF; CDR3 DNA: TGTGCCAGCAGTGAAGCGCGCAGGGGGCCAGGATATCGGTACACTGAAGCTTTCTTT
V gene: TRBV5-5; clone size: once; CDR3 length: 15; D gene: TRBD1; J gene: TRBJ2-7; CDR3 protein: CASSLAIDRGSEQYF; CDR3 DNA: TGTGCCAGCAGCTTGGCCATTGACAGGGGATCGGAGCAGTACTTC
V gene: TRBV5-1; clone size: once; CDR3 length: 14; D gene: TRBD1; J gene: TRBJ1-1; CDR3 protein: CASSSGQGGTEAFF; CDR3 DNA: TGCGCCAGCAGCTCAGGACAGGGGGGCACTGAAGCTTTCTTT
V gene: TRBV9; clone size: NA; CDR3 length: 15; D gene: NA; J gene: TRBJ1-2; CDR3 protein: CASSIALDWNYGYTF; CDR3 DNA: TGTGCCAGCAGCATCGCATTGGACTGGAACTATGGCTACACCTTC
V gene: TRBV3-1/TRBV3-2; clone size: NA; CDR3 length: 18; D gene: TRBD2; J gene: TRBJ2-1; CDR3 protein: CASSQEGLAGGPRNEQFF; CDR3 DNA: TGTGCCAGCAGCCAAGAGGGGCTAGCGGGGGGGCCGAGGAATGAGCAGTTCTTC
V gene: TRBV4-1; clone size: NA; CDR3 length: 13; D gene: TRBD2; J gene: TRBJ2-1; CDR3 protein: CASSRTSPNEQFF; CDR3 DNA: TGCGCCAGCAGCCGGACTAGCCCCAATGAGCAGTTCTTC
V gene: TRBV13; clone size: NA; CDR3 length: 15; D gene: NA; J gene: TRBJ2-1; CDR3 protein: CASSPPGGSGNEQFF; CDR3 DNA: TGTGCCAGCAGCCCGCCCGGCGGGTCTGGCAATGAGCAGTTCTTC
V gene: TRBV5-5; clone size: NA; CDR3 length: 16; D gene: NA; J gene: TRBJ1-2; CDR3 protein: CASSLVTQTGNYGYTF; CDR3 DNA: TGTGCCAGCAGCTTGGTAACACAGACCGGCAACTATGGCTACACCTTC
V gene: TRBV9; clone size: NA; CDR3 length: 15; D gene: TRBD2; J gene: TRBJ2-7; CDR3 protein: CASSPTGGPWDEQYF; CDR3 DNA: TGTGCCAGCAGCCCGACGGGGGGGCCCTGGGACGAGCAGTACTTC
V gene: TRBV9; clone size: NA; CDR3 length: 17; D gene: NA; J gene: TRBJ1-3; CDR3 protein: CASSVRDTRSSGNTIYF; CDR3 DNA: TGTGCCAGCAGCGTCCGGGACACCAGGAGCTCTGGAAACACCATATATTTT
V gene: TRBV9; clone size: NA; CDR3 length: 15; D gene: TRBD2; J gene: TRBJ2-7; CDR3 protein: CASSGSGGGPYEQYF; CDR3 DNA: TGTGCCAGCAGCGGGAGCGGGGGGGGTCCCTACGAGCAGTACTTC
V gene: TRBV5-1; clone size: NA; CDR3 length: 14; D gene: NA; J gene: TRBJ2-3; CDR3 protein: CASSLYSSTDTQYF; CDR3 DNA: TGCGCCAGCAGCTTGTACTCGAGCACAGATACGCAGTATTTT
V gene: TRBV10-3; clone size: NA; CDR3 length: 14; D gene: TRBD1; J gene: TRBJ2-2; CDR3 protein: CAINDRGNTGELFF; CDR3 DNA: TGTGCCATCAACGACAGGGGTAACACCGGGGAGCTGTTTTTT
V gene: TRBV15; clone size: NA; CDR3 length: 13; D gene: NA; J gene: TRBJ2-1; CDR3 protein: CATSLDSYNEQFF; CDR3 DNA: TGTGCCACCAGCTTAGACAGTTACAATGAGCAGTTCTTC
V gene: TRBV3-1/TRBV3-2; clone size: once; CDR3 length: 12; D gene: NA; J gene: TRBJ2-5; CDR3 protein: CASSQERETQYF; CDR3 DNA: TGTGCCAGCAGCCAAGAGCGAGAGACCCAGTACTTC
V gene: TRBV19; clone size: NA; CDR3 length: 15; D gene: TRBD1; J gene: TRBJ1-2; CDR3 protein: CASSTYRTGDYGYTF; CDR3 DNA: TGTGCCAGTAGTACCTACCGGACAGGGGACTATGGCTACACCTTC